Shown below are 23 T cell receptor beta chains from a single sample sequenced in a study of metastatic and nonmetastatic thyroid tumors. TCRdb re-called the PCR reads with MiXCR. The table has more than 85,000 clones, 8% to 9.5% seen once. Patients underwent thyroid surgery, and none had received any treatment before it. The sample was blood. All receptors come from a female donor with papillary thyroid cancer or a benign thyroid nodule (not recorded which). Some clones in this sample may be carry-over from other donors' samples.

About this clone itself: This may stem from a read error, because a much larger clone lies one nucleotide away. Other DNA sequences in the same sample also yield this CDR3. The chain employs TRBV19 and TRBJ2-4; D not certain. With 5 bases removed from V and 6 bases from J, the gap between germline ends came to 8 bases. This CDR3 is 12 amino acids long. Germline V gene data show CDR1 as LNHDA and CDR2 as SQIVND (reference sequence). CDR3 DNA: TGTGCCAGTAGTCTGGGCCCAAACATTCAGTACTTC. Its translation: CASSLGPNIQYF.

The chain carries TRBV19 and TRBJ2-7; D is unclear. The CDR3 is 12 residues long. V lost 1 base, J lost 4 bases, and 5 bases lay in between. Germline values: CDR1 LNHDA, CDR2 SQIVND (reference sequence). CDR3 bases: TGTGCCAGTAGTATAGCCGGATACGAGCAGTACTTC. Translating it yields CASSIAGYEQYF.

This clone was recorded many times. V usage is TRBV6-1 and J usage is TRBJ2-1; TRBD2 matches 10 bases. The CDR3 runs to 16 residues. Germline V gene lookup returns CDR1 MNHNS and CDR2 SASEGT. The V gene end was trimmed by 0 bases and the J gene end by 9 bases; junction bases not matched to a gene: 8. This CDR3 is CASSEALAGGRGEQFF. CDR3 in DNA: TGTGCCAGCAGTGAAGCGTTAGCGGGGGGCCGGGGTGAGCAGTTCTTC.

This clone was seen ten or more times. This chain joins TRBV6-1 and TRBJ2-4; D not certain. Germline CDR1 and CDR2: MNHNS and SASEGT. V lost 6 bases and J lost 7, with 10 bases in between. This CDR3 is built from 12 residues. CDR3 sequence: CASRENQNIQYF. CDR3 bases: TGTGCCAGCAGGGAGAATCAGAACATTCAGTACTTC.

This clone was seen only a few times. A much larger clone lies a single base off, so this may be a read error. The sample carries other DNA sequences with the same CDR3. The CDR3 region is CASSPWDGTDTQYF. CDR3 sequence (DNA): TGTGCCAGTAGTCCCTGGGACGGCACAGATACTCAGTATTTT. This chain joins TRBV19 and TRBJ2-3; D tentatively reads TRBD1 or TRBD2 (5 bases each). Germline V gene lookup returns CDR1 LNHDA and CDR2 SQIVND (reference sequence). The length of the CDR3 is 14 residues.

This clone was recorded many times. CDR3 loop: CASRPPRGYEQYF. As DNA, the CDR3 is TGTGCCAGCAGGCCACCGAGGGGGTACGAGCAGTACTTC. The gene calls are TRBV6-1 and TRBJ2-7, with D tentatively TRBD1 (6 bases). V was pared by 6 bases and J by 4 bases, with 13 bases between. Germline lookup yields CDR1 MNHNS and CDR2 SASEGT. The CDR3 spans 13 residues.

The CDR3, as DNA: TGCGCCAGCAGTCCAGGACTAGCGGGGGGGGAGACCCAGTACTTC. The encoded protein is CASSPGLAGGETQYF. The chain joins TRBV5-1 to TRBJ2-5, with 15 bases that match TRBD2. V trimming: 5 bases; J trimming: 5 bases; junction bases outside the gene matches: 4. This CDR3 spans 15 amino acids. Germline values: CDR1 SGHRS, CDR2 YFSETQ. The full variable domain, in which reference TRBV5-1 and TRBJ2-5 provide the parts outside the CDR3, is KAGVTQTPRYLIKTRGQQVTLSCSPISGHRSVSWYQQTPGQGLQFLFEYFSETQRNKGNFPGRFSGRQFSNSRSEMNVSTLELGDSALYLCASSPGLAGGETQYFGPGTRLLVL.

At least ten counts were recorded for this clone. This rearrangement joins TRBV4-2 to TRBJ2-2; either TRBD1 or TRBD2 may fit D (6 bases each). The CDR3 consists of 16 residues. Germline-derived CDR1 and CDR2 are LGHNA and YNFKEQ. Trimming pared 0 bases from V and 6 bases from J, leaving 14 bases between. The CDR3 DNA sequence: TGTGCCAGCAGCCAAGAAGGGGGAGGTTTCGCCGGGGAGCTGTTTTTT. This translates into CASSQEGGGFAGELFF.

A few counts support this clone. The V and J genes are TRBV3-1 and TRBJ2-7; D uncertain. Germline V gives CDR1 LGHDT, CDR2 YNNKEL (reference sequence). The CDR3 sequence is 12 residues long. Trimming left V 0 bases short and J 5 bases short, with 5 bases between. CDR3 protein: CASSQDIDEQYF. CDR3 DNA: TGTGCCAGCAGCCAAGATATCGACGAGCAGTACTTC.

The sample holds many counts of this clone. The germline gene is not matched at one end of the junction; a read error may be the cause. The rearrangement uses TRBV11-2 and TRBJ1-2; D unclear. There are 12 residues in the CDR3. Per the germline V gene, CDR1 is SGHAT and CDR2 is FQNNGV. The CDR3 region has the DNA TGTGCCAGCAGCTTAGATATTGATGGGTACACCTTC. It is translated as CASSLDIDGYTF.

This clone was seen more than once but under ten times. One base away lies a much larger clone, so this may be a sequencing read error. The chain carries TRBV12-5 and TRBJ2-1; weak D call: TRBD1 (6 bases). Germline assignment: CDR1 LGHNT and CDR2 FRNRAP. The V end was cut by 7 bases, the J end by 10 bases, with 20 bases between. This CDR3 spans 14 amino acids. The CDR3 coding sequence is TGTGCTAGTGTTTTCGGGGACACGGAAAAGGAGCAGTTCTTC. Its translation: CASVFGDTEKEQFF.

The sample holds many counts of this clone. The rearrangement uses TRBV5-6 and TRBJ2-7, with D perhaps assigned TRBD1 or TRBD2 (5 bases each). The CDR3 loop spans 13 amino acids. CDR1 and CDR2 (germline): SGHDT, YYEEEE. The ends were cut back, 4 bases at V and 3 bases at J, with 11 bases in the middle. In DNA form, the CDR3 reads TGTGCCAGCAGCCGGGGACGGAACTACGAGCAGTACTTC. Protein: CASSRGRNYEQYF.

This clone was observed at least ten times. V usage is TRBV9 and J usage is TRBJ2-3; 11 nucleotides line up with TRBD2. Germline V lookup: CDR1 SGDLS, CDR2 YYNGEE. The length of the CDR3 is 15 residues. With 3 bases clipped from V and 2 bases from J, the junction kept 2 bases outside the gene matches. Here the CDR3 DNA reads TGTGCCAGCAGCGCGACTAGCGGGGACACAGATACGCAGTATTTT. It is translated as CASSATSGDTDTQYF.

In this sample, this clone turned up a few times. This sequence joins TRBV28 and TRBJ1-2, with 8 nucleotides matching TRBD1. Germline CDR1 MDHEN, CDR2 SYDVKM. The trim removed 6 bases at V and 7 bases at J, leaving 16 bases unmatched. The CDR3 consists of 16 residues. The CDR3 sequence: CASSRAPGAGGSGYTF. Written as DNA, the CDR3 is TGTGCCAGCAGCCGGGCCCCCGGTGCAGGGGGCTCTGGCTACACCTTC.

This clone has more than one count but fewer than ten. The gene calls are TRBV10-2 and TRBJ2-5, with D tentatively TRBD1 or TRBD2 (6 bases each). In germline, CDR1 is WSHSY, CDR2 SAAADI. The CDR3 loop spans 14 amino acids. V was pared by 4 bases and J by 6 bases, with 15 bases between. CDR3 in amino acids: CASSGGRGRKTQYF. CDR3 in DNA: TGCGCCAGCAGTGGGGGGCGGGGTAGGAAGACCCAGTACTTC.

V usage is TRBV6-2 or TRBV6-3 and J usage is TRBJ2-6; 11 bases agree with TRBD1. CDR3 length equals 20 residues. CDR1 and CDR2 from the germline V gene are MNHEY and SVGEGT. V was pared by 6 bases and J by 2 bases, with 15 bases of the junction left unmatched. As DNA, the CDR3 is TGTGCCAGCAGACCTCTAAGAGGACAGGGGGCTCAGGCTGGGGCCAACGTCCTGACTTTC. It codes for CASRPLRGQGAQAGANVLTF.

This clone showed up many times. This rearrangement joins TRBV2 to TRBJ1-5, with 8 bases that match TRBD1. The V segment lost 5 bases and the J segment 9 bases; nucleotides outside the gene matches: 9. The germline V gene has CDR1 SNHLY and CDR2 FYNNEI. The length of the CDR3 is 14 residues. The chain's CDR3 is CASSSDRVDRPQHF. In DNA, the CDR3 is TGTGCCAGCAGTTCGGACAGGGTAGATCGGCCCCAGCATTTT.

This chain links TRBV18 with TRBJ1-2, with a weak D call TRBD1 (5 bases). Trimming stripped 1 base from V and 13 bases from J, with 13 bases between. The CDR3 is made up of 12 amino acids. From germline, CDR1 is KGHSH and CDR2 LQKENI. The CDR3 sequence is CASSPQGSDSTF. CDR3 nucleotides: TGTGCCAGCTCACCACAGGGATCTGACAGCACCTTC.

CDR3 DNA: TGTGCCAGCAGCGCGGAAACAGGGGGCTACGAGCAGTACTTC. This gives the protein CASSAETGGYEQYF. The chain uses TRBV6-1 and TRBJ2-7, with 8 bases that match TRBD1. Germline V gene lookup returns CDR1 MNHNS and CDR2 SASEGT. This CDR3 has 14 residues. Trimming took 6 bases from V and 3 from J; bases not matched to a gene: 7.

There are a few counts of this clone. The chain has TRBV20-1 and TRBJ2-6; D is unclear. Per the germline V gene, CDR1 is DFQATT and CDR2 is SNEGSKA (reference sequence). There are 15 residues in the CDR3. Trimming took 5 bases from V and 4 from J, leaving 15 bases between them. Here the CDR3 DNA reads TGCAGTGCTCCCCCGACCCTAGGAGGGGCCAACGTCCTGACTTTC. As protein: CSAPPTLGGANVLTF.

Comments on this clone: One end of the junction varies from germline; a read error may be responsible. The chain employs TRBV7-7 and TRBJ2-3; tentatively, D is TRBD2 (6 bases). From germline, CDR1 is SSHAT and CDR2 FNYEAQ (reference sequence). The CDR3 has 14 amino acids. The chain's CDR3 is CASSPTGGADTQYF. The CDR3 region has the DNA TGTGCTAGCAGCCCTACGGGCGGGGCAGATACGCAGTATTTT.

The chain combines TRBV2 with TRBJ2-5; D unclear. The CDR3 spans 13 residues. Germline CDR1 is SNHLY and CDR2 is FYNNEI. V was shortened by 4 bases and J by 5 bases, with 11 bases between the two germline ends. The CDR3 region has the DNA TGTGCCAGCAGTGTGTTGATTGGGGAGACCCAGTACTTC. It translates to CASSVLIGETQYF.

This clone has ten or more counts. The rearrangement links TRBV7-8 to TRBJ2-1; 13 bases are shared with TRBD2. Germline values: CDR1 SGHVS, CDR2 FQNEAQ. V shed 5 bases and J 11 bases; nucleotides not matched to a gene: 6. The CDR3 extends over 14 amino acids. CDR3 in DNA: TGTGCCAGCAGCCTGACTAGCGGGGGGACAAAGCAGTTCTTC. It codes for CASSLTSGGTKQFF.